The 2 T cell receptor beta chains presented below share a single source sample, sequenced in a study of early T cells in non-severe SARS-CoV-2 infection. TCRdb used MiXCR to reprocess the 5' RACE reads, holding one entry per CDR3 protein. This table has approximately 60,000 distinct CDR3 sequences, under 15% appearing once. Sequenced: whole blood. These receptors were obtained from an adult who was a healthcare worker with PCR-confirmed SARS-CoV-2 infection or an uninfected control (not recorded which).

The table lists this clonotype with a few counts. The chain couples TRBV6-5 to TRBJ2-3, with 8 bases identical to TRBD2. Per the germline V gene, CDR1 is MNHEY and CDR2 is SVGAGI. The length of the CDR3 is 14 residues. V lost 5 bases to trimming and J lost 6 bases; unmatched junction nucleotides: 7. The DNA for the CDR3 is TGTGCCAGCAGTCCTGATGGACTAGCCGATACGCAGTATTTT. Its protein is CASSPDGLADTQYF.

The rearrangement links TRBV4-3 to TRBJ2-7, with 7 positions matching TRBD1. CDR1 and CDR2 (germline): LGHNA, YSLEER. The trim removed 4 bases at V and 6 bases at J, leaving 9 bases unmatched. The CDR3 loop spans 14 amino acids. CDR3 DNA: TGCGCCAGCAGCCCCAAGGTGGCAGGGGGCGAGCAGTACTTC. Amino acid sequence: CASSPKVAGGEQYF.